The next 20 T cell receptor beta chains were all read from a single sample in a study of T cell repertoires in cytomegalovirus infection. TCRdb processed the reads anew with MiXCR; each CDR3 protein has one entry. The sample has some 150,000 distinct CDR3 sequences, approximately 5.9% seen once. The sequenced sample was PBMCs. These receptors were obtained from a human donor in good health (CMV status not recorded). Some clones in this sample may be carry-over from other donors' samples.

This clonotype has a handful of counts. The chain links TRBV20-1 to TRBJ2-5, with 12 bases matching TRBD2. The germline CDR1 and CDR2 sequences are DFQATT and SNEGSKA (reference sequence). The trim removed 3 bases at V and 1 base at J, leaving 3 bases unmatched. The CDR3 runs to 15 residues. The CDR3 nucleotides read TGCAGTGCTAGCAGGGGACTAGCGGGCCAAGAGACCCAGTACTTC. This translates into CSASRGLAGQETQYF.

The chain recombines TRBV27 with TRBJ2-3; no firm D call. The CDR3 loop spans 14 amino acids. Trimming took 8 bases from V and 0 from J, leaving 12 bases between them. Germline assignment: CDR1 MNHEY and CDR2 SMNVEV (reference sequence). CDR3 sequence reads: CASGFAVSTDTQYF. The CDR3 DNA follows: TGTGCCAGCGGATTCGCGGTCAGCACAGATACGCAGTATTTT.

V and J are TRBV11-2 and TRBJ2-7, with D maybe TRBD1 (6 bases). Germline V gene data show CDR1 as SGHAT and CDR2 as FQNNGV. The CDR3 extends over 15 amino acids. V gave up 3 bases and J gave up 0 bases, with 12 bases separating them. The CDR3 region is CASSFKTGHSYEQYF. CDR3 in DNA: TGTGCCAGCAGCTTCAAAACGGGACACTCCTACGAGCAGTACTTC. The full variable domain, rest sourced from reference TRBV11-2 and TRBJ2-7, is EAGVAQSPRYKIIEKRQSVAFWCNPISGHATLYWYQQILGQGPKLLIQFQNNGVVDDSQLPKDRFSAERLKGVDSTLKIQPAKLEDSAVYLCASSFKTGHSYEQYFGPGTRLTVT.

This clonotype was counted only a few times. The chain combines TRBV19 with TRBJ1-6; tentative D call: TRBD1 (5 bases). CDR3 length: 14 amino acids. V dropped 7 bases and J dropped 7 bases, with 14 bases sitting between them. Germline CDR1 LNHDA, CDR2 SQIVND (reference sequence). As DNA, the CDR3 is TGTGCCAGTACCCTGCCTAACAGGAATTCACCCCTCCACTTT. Translated, it gives CASTLPNRNSPLHF.

At least ten counts were recorded for this clonotype. This chain connects TRBV4-2 to TRBJ1-2; D gene uncertain. CDR3 length: 11 amino acids. Germline values: CDR1 LGHNA, CDR2 YNFKEQ. V gave up 1 base and J gave up 7 bases, with 4 bases separating them. This CDR3 is CASSQGFGYTF. CDR3 bases: TGTGCCAGCAGCCAAGGTTTTGGCTACACCTTC.

This clonotype was seen many times. The V and J genes are TRBV15 and TRBJ1-2, with D possibly matching TRBD1 (5 bases). This CDR3 has 13 amino acids. The V gene lost 1 base and the J gene lost 6 bases, with 9 bases spanning the gap. CDR1 and CDR2 from the germline V gene are LNHNV and YYDKDF (reference sequence). The CDR3 loop is CATSRGGDDGYTF. CDR3 bases: TGTGCCACCAGCAGAGGAGGGGATGATGGCTACACCTTC.

The chain has TRBV15 and TRBJ1-3, with 7 nucleotides matching TRBD1. The CDR3 consists of 15 residues. Germline V CDR1 and CDR2: LNHNV, YYDKDF (reference sequence). Trimming cost V 8 bases and J 0 bases; bases outside gene matches: 7. DNA for the CDR3: TGTGCCACCGCCCCCGGACAGGTCTCTGGAAACACCATATATTTT. Its translation is CATAPGQVSGNTIYF.

This clonotype was seen many times. The chain carries TRBV7-2 and TRBJ2-1; D is ambiguous. This CDR3 spans 11 amino acids. V was pared by 1 base and J by 13 bases, with 8 bases between. Germline V CDR1 and CDR2: SGHTA, FQGNSA. For the CDR3, the DNA is TGTGCCAGCAGCTTAGGAAAGGACCAGTTCTTC. Residues: CASSLGKDQFF.

This clonotype showed up many times. V gene TRBV29-1 combines with J gene TRBJ2-3; 7 nucleotides align to TRBD1. V trimming: 2 bases; J trimming: 6 bases; junction bases outside the gene matches: 2. The CDR3 length is 12 residues. Looked up from germline, CDR1 is SQVTM and CDR2 is ANQGSEA. The CDR3 DNA is TGCAGCGTTGAACTGGGACAGGATACGCAGTATTTT. It is translated as CSVELGQDTQYF.

This clonotype was seen a few times. This sequence joins TRBV3-1 and TRBJ1-1; D is undetermined. This CDR3 comprises 13 residues. Trimming left V 2 bases short and J 1 base short, with 5 bases between. CDR1 and CDR2 from the germline V gene are LGHDT and YNNKEL (reference sequence). This CDR3 is CASSQRENTEAFF. The CDR3 DNA reads TGTGCCAGCAGCCAAAGGGAGAACACTGAAGCTTTCTTT.

This clonotype was seen repeatedly, ten times or more. The chain joins TRBV5-6 to TRBJ2-7, with a possible D match to TRBD2 (5 bases). The germline gives CDR1 SGHDT, CDR2 YYEEEE. There are 13 residues in the CDR3. V lost 4 bases to trimming and J lost 3 bases, with 11 bases between them. The CDR3 spells CASSESGSYEQYF. CDR3 in DNA: TGTGCCAGCAGCGAGAGTGGGAGCTACGAGCAGTACTTC.

This clonotype was found many times. V gene TRBV5-1 combines with J gene TRBJ2-5; no clear D gene. Trimming took off 0 bases at V and 1 base at J, with 7 bases between the two ends. The CDR3 spans 14 residues. The germline gives CDR1 SGHRS, CDR2 YFSETQ. The CDR3 nucleotides are TGCGCCAGCAGCTTGGGGGCGTTCCAAGAGACCCAGTACTTC. Protein: CASSLGAFQETQYF. Full variable domain (rest looked up from reference TRBV5-1 and TRBJ2-5): KAGVTQTPRYLIKTRGQQVTLSCSPISGHRSVSWYQQTPGQGLQFLFEYFSETQRNKGNFPGRFSGRQFSNSRSEMNVSTLELGDSALYLCASSLGAFQETQYFGPGTRLLVL.

Many counts were recorded for this clonotype. The chain uses TRBV10-3 and TRBJ2-1; no clear D. CDR3 length: 11 residues. Germline CDR1 and CDR2: ENHRY and SYGVKD. Trimming took off 4 bases at V and 10 bases at J, with 8 bases between the two ends. Here the CDR3 reads CAISGKQEQFF. The CDR3, as DNA: TGTGCCATCAGTGGAAAGCAAGAGCAGTTCTTC.

This clonotype has at least ten counts. The V call is TRBV20-1, the J call TRBJ2-1; 14 positions match TRBD2. Per germline, CDR1 DFQATT and CDR2 SNEGSKA (reference sequence). This CDR3 is built from 19 residues. Trimming took 2 bases from V and 0 from J; bases not matched to a gene: 9. The CDR3 sequence is CSARFGLAGGPTSYNEQFF. The DNA for the CDR3 is TGCAGTGCTAGATTTGGACTAGCGGGGGGCCCGACCTCCTACAATGAGCAGTTCTTC.

This clonotype was seen many times. The chain has TRBV7-8 and TRBJ2-7; a possible D gene is TRBD1 (6 bases). Looked up from germline, CDR1 is SGHVS and CDR2 is FQNEAQ. V dropped 5 bases and J dropped 4 bases, with 12 bases sitting between them. The CDR3 runs to 13 residues. The CDR3 region is CASSKQGRYEQYF. DNA of the CDR3: TGTGCCAGCAGCAAACAGGGAAGGTACGAGCAGTACTTC.

The rearrangement links TRBV7-6 to TRBJ2-7; possibly TRBD1 or TRBD2 for D (5 bases each). CDR1 and CDR2 (germline): SGHVS, FNYEAQ. The CDR3 covers 17 residues. V gave up 0 bases and J gave up 2 bases, with 17 bases separating them. The CDR3 protein is CASSLASRFGDPYEQYF. The CDR3, as DNA: TGTGCCAGCAGCTTAGCGTCCCGTTTCGGGGACCCCTACGAGCAGTACTTC.

This clonotype appeared many times. The rearrangement joins TRBV7-2 to TRBJ1-1; D is ambiguous. The germline CDR1 and CDR2 sequences are SGHTA and FQGNSA. V gave up 1 base and J gave up 0 bases, with 12 bases separating them. The CDR3 is made up of 16 amino acids. CDR3 region: CASSLVLGRLNTEAFF. CDR3 sequence (DNA): TGTGCCAGCAGCTTAGTTTTGGGCAGGCTGAACACTGAAGCTTTCTTT.

This clonotype showed up many times. The DNA for the CDR3 is TGTGCCAGCAGCTTAGCAGGGACCAACGAAGCTTTCTTT. This encodes CASSLAGTNEAFF. The gene calls are TRBV7-2 and TRBJ1-1, with D possibly TRBD1 on 5 matching bases. The V end lost 0 bases, the J end lost 8 bases, and 10 bases lay between the germline ends. CDR1 and CDR2 (germline): SGHTA, FQGNSA. CDR3 length equals 13 residues.

The table lists this clonotype with many counts. The gene calls are TRBV7-2 and TRBJ2-2, with 8 bases identical to TRBD2. The CDR3 covers 16 residues. Trimming removed 5 bases from V and 3 bases from J; junction bases left unmatched: 8. From germline, CDR1 is SGHTA and CDR2 FQGNSA. The CDR3 coding sequence is TGTGCCAGCAGCCGGACCTCGGGGGGGCACACCGGGGAGCTGTTTTTT. Its translation is CASSRTSGGHTGELFF.

This clonotype was seen repeatedly, ten times or more. The V call is TRBV7-6, the J call TRBJ2-1; D gene ambiguous. The CDR3 consists of 14 residues. V lost 1 base, J lost 5 bases, and 9 bases lay in between. The germline CDR1 and CDR2 sequences are SGHVS and FNYEAQ. The CDR3 region has the DNA TGTGCCAGCAGCTTAGTTTCGGCGGACAATGAGCAGTTCTTC. It codes for CASSLVSADNEQFF.